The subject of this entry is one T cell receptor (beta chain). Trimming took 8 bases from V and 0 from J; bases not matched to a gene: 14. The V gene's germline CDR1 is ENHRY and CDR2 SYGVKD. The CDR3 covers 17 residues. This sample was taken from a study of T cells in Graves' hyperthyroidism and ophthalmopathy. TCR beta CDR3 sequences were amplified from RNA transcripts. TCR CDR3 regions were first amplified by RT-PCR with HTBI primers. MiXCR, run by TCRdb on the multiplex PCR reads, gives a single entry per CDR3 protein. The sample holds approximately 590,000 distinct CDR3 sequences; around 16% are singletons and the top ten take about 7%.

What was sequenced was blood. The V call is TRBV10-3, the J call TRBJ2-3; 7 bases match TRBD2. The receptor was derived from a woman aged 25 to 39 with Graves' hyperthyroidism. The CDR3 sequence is CAIGPQTGRGSTDTQYF. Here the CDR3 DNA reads TGTGCCATCGGACCCCAGACTGGGCGGGGGAGCACAGATACGCAGTATTTT.